This is a list of T cell receptor beta chains from one sample in a study of T cells after posttransplantation cyclophosphamide. The table came from immunoSEQ multiplex PCR; TCRdb's copy has only in-frame clones and leaves some out. The repertoire includes tens of thousands of clones, roughly 91% of them detected once, and 0.095% to 0.12% sits in the top ten. Sequencing was performed on naive CD4+ T cells sorted from blood. The receptors originated from a man younger than 40 in good health and a related stem cell transplant donor. CDR3s include the opening cysteine and the closing phenylalanine or tryptophan. The D gene is left open where the match is weak. Clone size is shown for a subset of rows, as once, few, many or a class of expanded clone.

size: NA
D: NA
V: TRBV25-1
J: TRBJ1-2
CDR3: CASSGALDGYTF
DNA: TGTGCCAGCAGTGGAGCCCTGGATGGCTACACCTTC

size: few
D: NA
V: TRBV19
J: TRBJ1-2
CDR3: CASSLDRTYGYTF
DNA: TGTGCCAGTAGCCTCGACAGGACCTATGGCTACACCTTC

size: NA
D: NA
V: TRBV11-2
J: TRBJ1-1
CDR3: CASSSQGSEAFF
DNA: TGTGCCAGCAGCTCCCAGGGGTCAGAAGCTTTCTTT

size: NA
D: NA
V: TRBV19
J: TRBJ1-1
CDR3: CASSPPVRRTEAFF
DNA: TGTGCCAGTAGTCCCCCTGTTCGGAGAACTGAAGCTTTCTTT

size: NA
D: NA
V: TRBV14
J: TRBJ2-3
CDR3: CASSPFQGFTDTQYF
DNA: TGTGCCAGCAGCCCCTTTCAGGGCTTCACAGATACGCAGTATTTT

size: NA
D: TRBD1
V: TRBV7-9
J: TRBJ1-2
CDR3: CASSYGQGRDGYTF
DNA: TGTGCCAGCAGCTACGGACAGGGAAGAGATGGCTACACCTTC

size: NA
D: NA
V: TRBV18
J: TRBJ1-1
CDR3: CASSPGQTEAFF
DNA: TGTGCCAGCTCACCCGGACAGACTGAAGCTTTCTTT

size: NA
D: TRBD1
V: TRBV28
J: TRBJ1-1
CDR3: CASSEVRTGGYGTEAFF
DNA: TGTGCCAGCAGCGAAGTGAGGACAGGGGGGTATGGAACTGAAGCTTTCTTT

size: NA
D: TRBD1
V: TRBV10-3
J: TRBJ2-5
CDR3: CAIRATGVHETQYF
DNA: TGTGCCATCAGGGCGACAGGGGTACACGAGACCCAGTACTTC

size: NA
D: NA
V: TRBV6-5
J: TRBJ2-7
CDR3: CASSYQLVGGEQYF
DNA: TGTGCCAGCAGTTACCAGCTCGTGGGGGGAGAGCAGTACTTC

size: NA
D: NA
V: TRBV5-5
J: TRBJ1-4
CDR3: CASSANLRNEKLFF
DNA: TGTGCCAGCAGCGCAAACTTAAGAAATGAAAAACTGTTTTTT

size: NA
D: NA
V: TRBV18
J: TRBJ2-7
CDR3: CASSPSGIARRYEQYF
DNA: TGTGCCAGCTCACCATCCGGGATCGCGCGGAGGTACGAGCAGTACTTC

size: once
D: TRBD1
V: TRBV28
J: TRBJ1-5
CDR3: CASSSQGGSQPQHF
DNA: TGTGCCAGCAGTTCACAGGGGGGTTCGCAGCCCCAGCATTTT

size: NA
D: NA
V: TRBV6-6
J: TRBJ2-5
CDR3: CASSGGTYQETQYF
DNA: TGTGCCAGCAGTGGAGGGACCTATCAAGAGACCCAGTACTTC

size: NA
D: NA
V: TRBV25-1
J: TRBJ1-1
CDR3: CGLTSEAFF
DNA: TGTGGACTGACGTCTGAAGCTTTCTTT

size: NA
D: NA
V: TRBV28
J: TRBJ1-1
CDR3: CASRDRNTEAFF
DNA: TGTGCCAGCAGAGACAGGAACACTGAAGCTTTCTTT

size: NA
D: NA
V: TRBV12-5
J: TRBJ1-3
CDR3: CASGLFERNTIYF
DNA: TGTGCTAGTGGTTTGTTTGAGCGGAACACCATATATTTT

size: NA
D: TRBD1
V: TRBV7-2
J: TRBJ1-2
CDR3: CASSLEGAFGYTF
DNA: TGTGCCAGCAGCTTAGAGGGGGCGTTTGGCTACACCTTC

size: NA
D: NA
V: TRBV19
J: TRBJ2-2
CDR3: CASSTRPGELFF
DNA: TGTGCCAGTAGTACTAGGCCCGGGGAGCTGTTTTTT

size: NA
D: TRBD1
V: TRBV18
J: TRBJ1-3
CDR3: CASSPLKTGAYSSGNTIYF
DNA: TGTGCCAGCTCACCGCTTAAAACAGGGGCTTATTCCTCTGGAAACACCATATATTTT

size: NA
D: NA
V: TRBV11-3
J: TRBJ2-7
CDR3: CASSLDEGDEQYF
DNA: TGTGCCAGCAGCTTAGATGAGGGCGACGAGCAGTACTTC

size: NA
D: TRBD1
V: TRBV5-6
J: TRBJ1-1
CDR3: CASSSLGQGNTEAFF
DNA: TGTGCCAGCAGCTCCTTGGGACAGGGGAACACTGAAGCTTTCTTT

size: NA
D: TRBD1
V: TRBV18
J: TRBJ1-1
CDR3: CASSPVRQGLMNTEAFF
DNA: TGTGCCAGCTCACCGGTAAGACAGGGGCTTATGAACACTGAAGCTTTCTTT

size: NA
D: NA
V: TRBV6-1
J: TRBJ1-2
CDR3: CASGQGMGYGYTF
DNA: TGTGCCAGCGGCCAGGGGATGGGGTATGGCTACACCTTC

size: NA
D: TRBD1
V: TRBV4-2
J: TRBJ1-2
CDR3: CASSMTGNYGYTF
DNA: TGTGCCAGCTCAATGACAGGGAACTATGGCTACACCTTC

size: NA
D: NA
V: TRBV27
J: TRBJ2-1
CDR3: CASSFSAGVNEQFF
DNA: TGTGCCAGCAGTTTTTCGGCAGGGGTGAATGAGCAGTTCTTC

size: NA
D: NA
V: TRBV27
J: TRBJ1-3
CDR3: CASRYQGNSGNTIYF
DNA: TGTGCCAGCAGATACCAGGGAAACTCTGGAAACACCATATATTTT

size: NA
D: NA
V: TRBV27
J: TRBJ2-3
CDR3: CASSRDSSMQYF
DNA: TGTGCCAGCAGTCGAGACAGCTCCATGCAGTATTTT

size: NA
D: NA
V: TRBV7-3
J: TRBJ2-1
CDR3: CASSLDFARSYNEQFF
DNA: TGTGCCAGCAGCTTGGACTTCGCCCGCTCCTACAATGAGCAGTTCTTC

size: NA
D: NA
V: TRBV11-2
J: TRBJ1-1
CDR3: CASSLERGQGGPEAFF
DNA: TGTGCCAGCAGCTTAGAACGCGGACAAGGCGGCCCTGAAGCTTTCTTT

size: once
D: TRBD1
V: TRBV15
J: TRBJ2-7
CDR3: CATSIPRGQHYEQYF
DNA: TGTGCCACCAGCATCCCTAGGGGACAGCACTACGAGCAGTACTTC

size: once
D: NA
V: TRBV9
J: TRBJ2-1
CDR3: CASSVVESSYNEQFF
DNA: TGTGCCAGCAGCGTAGTGGAGAGCTCCTACAATGAGCAGTTCTTC

size: NA
D: TRBD2
V: TRBV5-4
J: TRBJ2-1
CDR3: CASSSTSGRSYNEQFF
DNA: TGTGCCAGCAGCTCAACTAGCGGCCGCTCCTACAATGAGCAGTTCTTC

size: NA
D: TRBD2
V: TRBV6-4
J: TRBJ2-5
CDR3: CASSVSAGGQETQYF
DNA: TGTGCCAGCAGTGTCTCAGCGGGGGGGCAAGAGACCCAGTACTTC

size: NA
D: NA
V: TRBV6-1
J: TRBJ2-3
CDR3: CASSVVGGTDTQYF
DNA: TGTGCCAGCAGTGTTGTGGGGGGAACAGATACGCAGTATTTT

size: NA
D: TRBD2
V: TRBV27
J: TRBJ2-3
CDR3: CASSLGLAVKRSDTQYF
DNA: TGTGCCAGCAGTTTGGGACTAGCTGTCAAAAGGTCAGATACGCAGTATTTT

size: NA
D: NA
V: TRBV9
J: TRBJ2-6
CDR3: CASSVVRSGANVLTF
DNA: TGTGCCAGCAGCGTAGTCCGCTCTGGGGCCAACGTCCTGACTTTC

size: NA
D: TRBD1
V: TRBV5-1
J: TRBJ2-2
CDR3: CASSRLTGGTGELFF
DNA: TGCGCCAGCAGCCGGTTGACAGGGGGGACCGGGGAGCTGTTTTTT

size: NA
D: NA
V: TRBV9
J: TRBJ1-4
CDR3: CASSAATNEKLFF
DNA: TGTGCCAGCAGCGCGGCAACTAATGAAAAACTGTTTTTT

size: NA
D: NA
V: TRBV4-2
J: TRBJ1-3
CDR3: CASSQDLGTISGNTIYF
DNA: TGTGCCAGCAGCCAAGATCTTGGGACAATTTCTGGAAACACCATATATTTT

size: once
D: NA
V: TRBV7-9
J: TRBJ1-3
CDR3: CASSLPGKIGNTIYF
DNA: TGTGCCAGCAGCTTGCCAGGGAAGATTGGAAACACCATATATTTT

size: NA
D: TRBD2
V: TRBV7-9
J: TRBJ2-5
CDR3: CASSLVGGGPQETQYF
DNA: TGTGCCAGCAGCTTAGTTGGCGGGGGGCCTCAAGAGACCCAGTACTTC

size: NA
D: NA
V: TRBV7-2
J: TRBJ2-3
CDR3: CASRTAAGTDTQYF
DNA: TGTGCCAGCAGGACCGCGGCGGGCACAGATACGCAGTATTTT

size: NA
D: NA
V: TRBV18
J: TRBJ1-1
CDR3: CASSPRDIMNTEAFF
DNA: TGTGCCAGCTCACCCCGGGACATCATGAACACTGAAGCTTTCTTT

size: NA
D: TRBD2
V: TRBV6-1
J: TRBJ2-1
CDR3: CASSEGGGGANEQFF
DNA: TGTGCCAGCAGTGAGGGCGGCGGGGGGGCCAATGAGCAGTTCTTC

size: NA
D: TRBD1
V: TRBV20-1
J: TRBJ1-2
CDR3: CSARGGDGYTF
DNA: TGCAGTGCTCGAGGGGGCGATGGCTACACCTTC